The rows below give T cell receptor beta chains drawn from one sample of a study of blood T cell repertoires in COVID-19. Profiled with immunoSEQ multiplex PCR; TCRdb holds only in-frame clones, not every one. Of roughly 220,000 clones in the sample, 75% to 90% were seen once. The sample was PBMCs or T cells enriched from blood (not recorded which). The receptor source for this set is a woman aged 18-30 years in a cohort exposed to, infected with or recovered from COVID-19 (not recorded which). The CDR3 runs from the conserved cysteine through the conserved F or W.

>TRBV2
CASAQLASQYF
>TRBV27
CASSLMVGGYEQYF
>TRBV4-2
CASSQDRTSGFGSGELFF
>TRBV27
CASSSSTSGYEQYF
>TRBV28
CASSLVDRGGGYTF
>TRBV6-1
CASSEYLGNTIYF
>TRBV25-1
CASSGTGYGYTF
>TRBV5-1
CASSPFPGQGTSEAFF
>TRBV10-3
CAISLAGVQETQYF
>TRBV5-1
CASSSTGLRSYGYTF
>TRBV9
CASSVGGGQPQHF
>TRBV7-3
CASSLSGVQETQYF
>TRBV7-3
CASSRSSGGSYEQYF
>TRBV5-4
CASSREGLAGVGNAGELFF
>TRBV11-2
CASSLDRRRGYTF
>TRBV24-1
CATSDLGQGALGNEQFF
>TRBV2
CASTPGGPASNQPQHF
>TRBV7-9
CASSSRTDIRIETQYF
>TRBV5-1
CASSPILAGGPRETQYF
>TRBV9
CASSVAGGLQETQYF
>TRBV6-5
CASSSSGVGTYEQYF
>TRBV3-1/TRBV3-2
CASSQDHSSYNEQFF
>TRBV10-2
CASSEVRNGELFF
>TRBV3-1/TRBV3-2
CASSQDLTEGTEAFF
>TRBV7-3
CATRQSGGDTGELFF
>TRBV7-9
CASTTYLGSSGQETQYF
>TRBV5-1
CASSGQGKYTEAFF
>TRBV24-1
CAISDKETFEAFF
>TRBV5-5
CASSVRTGTTEAFF
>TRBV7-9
CASSLGTGHNQPQHF
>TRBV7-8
CASGAGGSPLHF
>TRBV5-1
CASSNDRVGYTF
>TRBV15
CATSKQGKTEAFF
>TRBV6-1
CASSEPTGFNQPQHF
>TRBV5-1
CASSSGTGLEETQYF
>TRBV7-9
CASSLPGLFTDTQYF
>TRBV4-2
CASSQPGAPDEQFF
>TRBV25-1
CASSDIGGGLSGNTIYF
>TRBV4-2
CASSHGQGATNEKLFF
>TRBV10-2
CASSEGVGEGYEQYF
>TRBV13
CASSLGSEETQYF
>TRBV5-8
CASSPFGRGSYNEQFF
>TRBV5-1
CASSLSGGNQPQHF
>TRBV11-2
CASSLTGGYVEQFF
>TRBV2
CASRTSGGSATQYF
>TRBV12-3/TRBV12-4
CASRRVGEKLFF